This entry concerns a single T cell receptor (beta chain). This record belongs to a study of blood T cell repertoires in COVID-19. About the study: Some COVID-19 samples were acute and others convalescent; all came from the United States, Italy and Spain. PBMCs, B-cell-depleted T cells, or T cells were the source of the cDNA or gDNA that made up the material.

Per the study methods: Researchers report that nucleated cell counts were estimated from reference gene primer amplification. The assay was immunoSEQ multiplex PCR, and TCRdb's table has in-frame clones only and misses some. V and J calls and clone size follow that table, whereas D and trimming were derived from the DNA. The table includes 65,000 to 95,000 clones, roughly nine tenths detected once. The germline V gene has CDR1 KGHSH and CDR2 LQKENI. The ends lost 3 bases at V and 5 bases at J; junction bases unmatched: 8. The CDR3 has 15 amino acids. Sequenced sample: peripheral blood. The chain is built from TRBV18 and TRBJ2-3; TRBD2 agrees at 7 bases. This clonotype was sampled from a man older than 75 with acute or convalescent COVID-19. CDR3 nucleotides: TGTGCCAGCTCACCGCCTGTGGAGCGGGAAGATACGCAGTATTTT. Translation: CASSPPVEREDTQYF.